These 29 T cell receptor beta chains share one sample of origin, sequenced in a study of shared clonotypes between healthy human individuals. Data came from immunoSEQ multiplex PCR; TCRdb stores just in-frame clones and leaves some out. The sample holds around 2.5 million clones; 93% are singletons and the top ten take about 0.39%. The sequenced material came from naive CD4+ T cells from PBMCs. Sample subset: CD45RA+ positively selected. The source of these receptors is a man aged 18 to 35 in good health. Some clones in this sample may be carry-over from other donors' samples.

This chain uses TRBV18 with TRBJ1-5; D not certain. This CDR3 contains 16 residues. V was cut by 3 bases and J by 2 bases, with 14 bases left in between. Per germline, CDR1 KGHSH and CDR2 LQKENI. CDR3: CASSPGPTLGNQPQHF. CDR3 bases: TGTGCCAGCTCACCTGGACCGACTTTGGGCAATCAGCCCCAGCATTTT.

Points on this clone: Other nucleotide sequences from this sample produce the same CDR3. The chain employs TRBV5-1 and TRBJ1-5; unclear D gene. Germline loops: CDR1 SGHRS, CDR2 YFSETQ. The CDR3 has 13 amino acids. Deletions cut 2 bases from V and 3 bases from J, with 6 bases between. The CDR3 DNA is TGCGCCAGCAGCTTCGGCGTCAATCAGCCCCAGCATTTT. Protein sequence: CASSFGVNQPQHF.

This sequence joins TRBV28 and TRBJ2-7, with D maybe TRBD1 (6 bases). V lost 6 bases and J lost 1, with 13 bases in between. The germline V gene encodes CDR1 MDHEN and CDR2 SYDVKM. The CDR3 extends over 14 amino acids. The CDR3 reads CASRPGTFSYEQYF. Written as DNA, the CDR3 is TGTGCCAGCAGACCAGGGACATTTTCCTACGAGCAGTACTTC.

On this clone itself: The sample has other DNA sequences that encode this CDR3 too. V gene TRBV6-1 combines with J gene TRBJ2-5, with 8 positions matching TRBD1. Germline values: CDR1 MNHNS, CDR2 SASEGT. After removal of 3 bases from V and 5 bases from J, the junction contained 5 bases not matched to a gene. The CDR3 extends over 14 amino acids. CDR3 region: CASSDRGLWETQYF. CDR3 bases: TGTGCCAGCAGTGACAGGGGGCTTTGGGAGACCCAGTACTTC.

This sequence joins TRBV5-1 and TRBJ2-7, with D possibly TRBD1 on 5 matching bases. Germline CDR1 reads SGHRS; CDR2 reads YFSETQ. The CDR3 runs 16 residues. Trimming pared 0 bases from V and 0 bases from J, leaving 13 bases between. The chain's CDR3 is CASSLDRRQSSYEQYF. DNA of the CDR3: TGCGCCAGCAGCTTGGACCGCCGACAGAGCTCCTACGAGCAGTACTTC.

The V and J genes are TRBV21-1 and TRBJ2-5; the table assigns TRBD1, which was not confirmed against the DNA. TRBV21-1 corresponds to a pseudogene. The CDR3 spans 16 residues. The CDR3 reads CASSTGTATFQETQYF. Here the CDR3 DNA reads TGTGCCAGCAGCACCGGGACAGCCACCTTCCAAGAGACCCAGTACTTC.

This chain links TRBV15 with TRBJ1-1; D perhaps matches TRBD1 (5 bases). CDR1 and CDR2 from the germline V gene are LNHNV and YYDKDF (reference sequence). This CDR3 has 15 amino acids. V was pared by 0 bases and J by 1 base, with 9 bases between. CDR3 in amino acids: CATSRDPRANTEAFF. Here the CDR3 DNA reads TGTGCCACCAGCAGAGACCCCAGGGCGAACACTGAAGCTTTCTTT.

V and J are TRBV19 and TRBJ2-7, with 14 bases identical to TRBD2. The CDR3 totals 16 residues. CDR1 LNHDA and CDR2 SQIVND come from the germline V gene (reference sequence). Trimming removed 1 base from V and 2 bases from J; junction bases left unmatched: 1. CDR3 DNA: TGTGCCAGTAGTATAGGACTAGCGGGAGGGACCTACGAGCAGTACTTC. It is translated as CASSIGLAGGTYEQYF.

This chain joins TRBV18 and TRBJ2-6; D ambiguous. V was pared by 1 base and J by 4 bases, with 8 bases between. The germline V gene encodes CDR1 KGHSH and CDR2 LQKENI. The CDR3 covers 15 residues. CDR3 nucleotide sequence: TGTGCCAGCTCACCACGGGTAGGGGGGGCCAACGTCCTGACTTTC. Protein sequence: CASSPRVGGANVLTF. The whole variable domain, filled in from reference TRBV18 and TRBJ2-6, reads NAGVMQNPRHLVRRRGQEARLRCSPMKGHSHVYWYRQLPEEGLKFMVYLQKENIIDESGMPKERFSAEFPKEGPSILRIQQVVRGDSAAYFCASSPRVGGANVLTFGAGSRLTVL.

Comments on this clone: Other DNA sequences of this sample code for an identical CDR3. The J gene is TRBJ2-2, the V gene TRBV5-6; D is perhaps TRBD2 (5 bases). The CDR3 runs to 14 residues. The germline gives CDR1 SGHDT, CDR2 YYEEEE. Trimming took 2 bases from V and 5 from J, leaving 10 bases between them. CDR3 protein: CASSFRGRTGELFF. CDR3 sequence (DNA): TGTGCCAGCAGCTTTCGCGGGCGTACCGGGGAGCTGTTTTTT.

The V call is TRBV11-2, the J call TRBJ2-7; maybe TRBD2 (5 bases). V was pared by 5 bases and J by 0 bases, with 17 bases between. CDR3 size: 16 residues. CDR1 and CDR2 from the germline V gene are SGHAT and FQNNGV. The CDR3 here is CASSTGLLLASYEQYF. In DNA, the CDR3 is TGTGCCAGCAGCACCGGACTCCTGTTGGCCTCCTACGAGCAGTACTTC. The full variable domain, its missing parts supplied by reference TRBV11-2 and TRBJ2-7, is EAGVAQSPRYKIIEKRQSVAFWCNPISGHATLYWYQQILGQGPKLLIQFQNNGVVDDSQLPKDRFSAERLKGVDSTLKIQPAKLEDSAVYLCASSTGLLLASYEQYFGPGTRLTVT.

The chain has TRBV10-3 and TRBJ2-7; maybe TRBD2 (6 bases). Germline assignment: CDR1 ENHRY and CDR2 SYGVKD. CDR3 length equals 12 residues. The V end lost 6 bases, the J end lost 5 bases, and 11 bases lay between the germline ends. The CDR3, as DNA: TGTGCCATCAGCACTTCGGGGGACGAGCAGTACTTC. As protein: CAISTSGDEQYF.

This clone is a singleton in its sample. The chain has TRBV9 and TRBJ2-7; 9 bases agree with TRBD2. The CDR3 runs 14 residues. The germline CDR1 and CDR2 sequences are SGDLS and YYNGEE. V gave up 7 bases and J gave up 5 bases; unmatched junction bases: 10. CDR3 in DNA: TGTGCCAGCGCTAGCGCGGGAGGGCCCCACGAGCAGTACTTC. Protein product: CASASAGGPHEQYF.

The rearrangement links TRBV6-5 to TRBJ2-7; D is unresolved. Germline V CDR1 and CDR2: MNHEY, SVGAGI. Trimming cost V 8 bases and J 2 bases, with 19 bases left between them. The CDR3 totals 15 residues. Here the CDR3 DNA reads TGTGCCAGCTGCGATTCTCGCGGTACGACCTACGAGCAGTACTTC. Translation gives CASCDSRGTTYEQYF.

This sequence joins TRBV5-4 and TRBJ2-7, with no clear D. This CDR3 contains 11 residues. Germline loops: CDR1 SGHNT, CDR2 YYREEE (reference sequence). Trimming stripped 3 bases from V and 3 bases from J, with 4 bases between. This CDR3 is CASSSHYEQYF. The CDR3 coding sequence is TGTGCCAGCAGCTCACACTACGAGCAGTACTTC.

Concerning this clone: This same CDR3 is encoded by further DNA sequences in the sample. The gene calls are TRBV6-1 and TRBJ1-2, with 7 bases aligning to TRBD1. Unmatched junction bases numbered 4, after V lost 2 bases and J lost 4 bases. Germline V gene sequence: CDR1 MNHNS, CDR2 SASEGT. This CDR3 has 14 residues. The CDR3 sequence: CASSESAGGYGYTF. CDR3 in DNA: TGTGCCAGCAGTGAATCGGCAGGGGGCTATGGCTACACCTTC.

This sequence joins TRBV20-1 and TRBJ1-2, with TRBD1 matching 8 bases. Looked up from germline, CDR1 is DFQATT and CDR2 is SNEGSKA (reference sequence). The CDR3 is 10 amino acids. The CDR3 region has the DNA TGCACTGACAGGGGAGATGGCTACACCTTC. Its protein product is CTDRGDGYTF.

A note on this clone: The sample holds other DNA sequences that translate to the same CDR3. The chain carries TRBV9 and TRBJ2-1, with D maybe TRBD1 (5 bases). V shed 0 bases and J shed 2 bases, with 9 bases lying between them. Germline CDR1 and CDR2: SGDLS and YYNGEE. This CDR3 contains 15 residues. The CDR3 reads CASSVGGNTYNEQFF. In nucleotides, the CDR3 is TGTGCCAGCAGCGTAGGGGGCAACACCTACAATGAGCAGTTCTTC.

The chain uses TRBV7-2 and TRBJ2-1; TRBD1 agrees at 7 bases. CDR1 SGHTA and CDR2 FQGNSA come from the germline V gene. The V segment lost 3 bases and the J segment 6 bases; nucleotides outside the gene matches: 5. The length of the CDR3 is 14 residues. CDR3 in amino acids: CASSFDRATNEQFF. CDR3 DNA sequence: TGTGCCAGCAGCTTTGACAGGGCCACCAATGAGCAGTTCTTC.

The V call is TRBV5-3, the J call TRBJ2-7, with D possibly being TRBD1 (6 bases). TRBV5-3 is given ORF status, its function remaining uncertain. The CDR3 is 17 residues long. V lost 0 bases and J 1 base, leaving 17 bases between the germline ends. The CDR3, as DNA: TGTGCCAGAAGCTTGGTCATTTTGGACAGTCAATCCTACGAGCAGTACTTC. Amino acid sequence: CARSLVILDSQSYEQYF.

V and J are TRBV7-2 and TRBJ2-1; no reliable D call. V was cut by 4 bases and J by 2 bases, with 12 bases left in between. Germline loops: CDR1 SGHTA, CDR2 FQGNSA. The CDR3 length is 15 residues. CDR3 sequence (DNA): TGTGCCAGCAGCTCCCTATTTGTCCCCTACAATGAGCAGTTCTTC. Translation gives CASSSLFVPYNEQFF.

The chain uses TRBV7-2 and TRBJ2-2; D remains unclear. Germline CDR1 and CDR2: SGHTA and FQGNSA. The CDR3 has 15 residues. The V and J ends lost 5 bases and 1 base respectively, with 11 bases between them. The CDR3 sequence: CASSLRRLNTGELFF. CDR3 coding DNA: TGTGCCAGCAGCCTCAGAAGGCTGAACACCGGGGAGCTGTTTTTT. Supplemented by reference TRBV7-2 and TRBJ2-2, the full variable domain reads GAGVSQSPSNKVTEKGKDVELRCDPISGHTALYWYRQSLGQGLEFLIYFQGNSAPDKSGLPSDRFSAERTGGSVSTLTIQRTQQEDSAVYLCASSLRRLNTGELFFGEGSRLTVL.

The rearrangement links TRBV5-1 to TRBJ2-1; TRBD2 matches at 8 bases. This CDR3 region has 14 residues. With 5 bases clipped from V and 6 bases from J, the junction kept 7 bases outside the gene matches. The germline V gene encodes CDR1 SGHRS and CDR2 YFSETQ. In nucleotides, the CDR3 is TGCGCCAGCAGTTTCCTTACTAGCGGCAATGAGCAGTTCTTC. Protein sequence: CASSFLTSGNEQFF.

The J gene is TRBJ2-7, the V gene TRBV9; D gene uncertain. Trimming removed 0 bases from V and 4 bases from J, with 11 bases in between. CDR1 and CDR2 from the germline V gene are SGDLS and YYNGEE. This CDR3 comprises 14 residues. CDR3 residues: CASSVAPSGYEQYF. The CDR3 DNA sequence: TGTGCCAGCAGCGTAGCCCCGTCAGGTTACGAGCAGTACTTC.

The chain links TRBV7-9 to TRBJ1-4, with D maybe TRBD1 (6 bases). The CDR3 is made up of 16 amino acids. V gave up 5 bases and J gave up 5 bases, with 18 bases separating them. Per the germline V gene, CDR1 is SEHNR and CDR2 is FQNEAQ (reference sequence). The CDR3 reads CASSINPRGDNEKLFF. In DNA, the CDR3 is TGTGCCAGCAGCATCAACCCAAGGGGGGACAATGAAAAACTGTTTTTT.

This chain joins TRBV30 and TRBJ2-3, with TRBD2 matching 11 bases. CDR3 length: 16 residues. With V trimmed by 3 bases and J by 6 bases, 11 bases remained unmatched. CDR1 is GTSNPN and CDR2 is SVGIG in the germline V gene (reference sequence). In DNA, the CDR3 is TGTGCCTGGAGCCCAGGACTAGCGGGTCCGGTGGATACGCAGTATTTT. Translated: CAWSPGLAGPVDTQYF.

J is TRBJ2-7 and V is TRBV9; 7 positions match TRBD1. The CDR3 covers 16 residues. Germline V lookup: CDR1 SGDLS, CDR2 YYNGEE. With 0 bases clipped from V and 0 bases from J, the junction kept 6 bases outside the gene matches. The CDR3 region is CASSVGDRVGSYEQYF. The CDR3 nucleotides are TGTGCCAGCAGCGTAGGTGACAGGGTCGGCTCCTACGAGCAGTACTTC.

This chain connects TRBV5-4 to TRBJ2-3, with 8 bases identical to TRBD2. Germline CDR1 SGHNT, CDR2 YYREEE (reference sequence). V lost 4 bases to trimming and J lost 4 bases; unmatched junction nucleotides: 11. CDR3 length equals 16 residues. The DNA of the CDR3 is TGTGCCAGCAGCCGTGGTCTTAGCGGGATTGCAGATACGCAGTATTTT. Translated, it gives CASSRGLSGIADTQYF.

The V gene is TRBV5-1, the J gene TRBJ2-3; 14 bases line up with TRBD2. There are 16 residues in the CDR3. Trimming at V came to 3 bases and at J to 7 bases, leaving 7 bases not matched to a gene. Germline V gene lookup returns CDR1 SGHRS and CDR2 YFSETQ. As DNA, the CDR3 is TGCGCCAGCAGCTCAGGACTAGCGGGGGGAACCAATACGCAGTATTTT. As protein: CASSSGLAGGTNTQYF.